These 10 T cell receptor beta chains came from one sample sequenced in a study of blood T cell repertoires in COVID-19 (dated by TCRdb to about 2020). Libraries were constructed by the immunoSEQ multiplex PCR assay. TCRdb stores this immuneACCESS table with in-frame sequences only. Part of the clones is absent; in the studies checked, under half of the shortfall reflects unresolved V genes, and no reason is known for the rest. For this sample the table gives more than 200,000 clones, of which roughly nine tenths were detected only once. About 2.2% of the sample is held by the ten biggest clonotypes. Sequencing was done on a sample of peripheral blood. These receptors were taken from a woman aged 45-59 years with acute or convalescent COVID-19.

The count of this clone is one. V usage is TRBV19 and J usage is TRBJ1-2; possibly TRBD1 for D (6 bases). The CDR3 runs to 15 residues. Trimming removed 7 bases from V and 5 bases from J, with 20 bases in between. CDR1 is LNHDA, CDR2 SQIVND, per germline (reference sequence). Written as DNA, the CDR3 is TGTGCCAGTACCCCCAGGGGTGCGACAGAATATGGCTACACCTTC. The encoded protein is CASTPRGATEYGYTF.

J is TRBJ2-2 and V is TRBV7-9, with 8 bases aligning to TRBD1. The CDR3 totals 14 residues. Trimming at V came to 4 bases and at J to 6 bases, leaving 4 bases not matched to a gene. Germline V gene lookup returns CDR1 SEHNR and CDR2 FQNEAQ (reference sequence). The DNA of the CDR3 is TGTGCCAGCAGCTCGACAGGGGAGTCCGGGGAGCTGTTTTTT. Translation gives CASSSTGESGELFF.

The CDR3 spells CASSQFSGQGAYGYTF. The CDR3 region has the DNA TGTGCCAGCAGCCAATTCTCGGGACAGGGGGCCTATGGCTACACCTTC. The V and J genes are TRBV14 and TRBJ1-2; TRBD1 matches 12 bases. CDR3 length: 16 residues. Germline V lookup: CDR1 SGHDN, CDR2 FVKESK. V trimming: 2 bases; J trimming: 4 bases; junction bases outside the gene matches: 5. The full variable domain, its missing parts supplied by reference TRBV14 and TRBJ1-2, is EAGVTQFPSHSVIEKGQTVTLRCDPISGHDNLYWYRRVMGKEIKFLLHFVKESKQDESGMPNNRFLAERTGGTYSTLKVQPAELEDSGVYFCASSQFSGQGAYGYTFGSGTRLTVV.

The J gene is TRBJ1-1, the V gene TRBV19; D perhaps matches TRBD1 (6 bases). The germline V gene has CDR1 LNHDA and CDR2 SQIVND (reference sequence). The CDR3 sequence is 13 residues long. The ends were cut back, 7 bases at V and 0 bases at J, with 9 bases in the middle. The CDR3 nucleotides read TGTGCCAGTAAATGGGGGCTGAACACTGAAGCTTTCTTT. Translating gives CASKWGLNTEAFF. Full variable domain (missing parts from reference TRBV19 and TRBJ1-1): DGGITQSPKYLFRKEGQNVTLSCEQNLNHDAMYWYRQDPGQGLRLIYYSQIVNDFQKGDIAEGYSVSREKKESFPLTVTSAQKNPTAFYLCASKWGLNTEAFFGQGTRLTVV.

The chain recombines TRBV6-2 or TRBV6-3 with TRBJ2-7; 7 bases agree with TRBD1. Germline trimming cut 5 bases from V and 3 bases from J; bases unmatched to any gene: 10. Germline V CDR1 and CDR2: MNHEY, SVGEGT. The CDR3 length is 15 residues. The CDR3 coding sequence is TGTGCCAGCAGTCCACAGGGACAGCTAAACTACGAGCAGTACTTC. Amino acids: CASSPQGQLNYEQYF.

The chain is built from TRBV19 and TRBJ1-6; D is perhaps TRBD1 (6 bases). Trimming took off 3 bases at V and 7 bases at J, with 13 bases between the two ends. This CDR3 has 15 residues. Germline V CDR1 and CDR2: LNHDA, SQIVND (reference sequence). The CDR3 region has the DNA TGTGCCAGTAGTATTCAAGGCAGGGGAAATTCACCCCTCCACTTT. It is translated as CASSIQGRGNSPLHF.

The chain combines TRBV24-1 with TRBJ1-3, with unresolved D. This CDR3 is built from 15 residues. Germline V CDR1 and CDR2: KGHDR, SFDVKD. Trimming cost V 4 bases and J 0 bases, with 9 bases left between them. The CDR3 DNA follows: TGTGCCACCAGTGACCCCTCAGACTCTGGAAACACCATATATTTT. It codes for CATSDPSDSGNTIYF.

The V call is TRBV11-2, the J call TRBJ2-3; D gene uncertain. Looked up from germline, CDR1 is SGHAT and CDR2 is FQNNGV. This CDR3 is built from 15 residues. V dropped 3 bases and J dropped 0 bases, with 10 bases sitting between them. CDR3 nucleotide sequence: TGTGCCAGCAGCTTCAGTGGCCCCAGCACAGATACGCAGTATTTT. The encoded protein is CASSFSGPSTDTQYF.

This rearrangement joins TRBV10-1 to TRBJ2-2, with TRBD2 matching over 10 bases. The CDR3 contains 19 residues. Trimming took 2 bases from V and 0 from J; bases not matched to a gene: 9. CDR1 is WNHNN and CDR2 is SYGVQD in the germline V gene (reference sequence). CDR3 DNA: TGCGCCAGCAGTGAGATGTTGCGGACTAGCGGATCGAACACCGGGGAGCTGTTTTTT. As protein: CASSEMLRTSGSNTGELFF.

The genes are TRBV5-4 and TRBJ2-5; 8 nucleotides align to TRBD1. Germline lookup yields CDR1 SGHNT and CDR2 YYREEE (reference sequence). This CDR3 has 14 residues. The ends lost 2 bases at V and 2 bases at J; junction bases unmatched: 2. CDR3 in DNA: TGTGCCAGCAGCTTCACAGGGGGACAAGAGACCCAGTACTTC. Translation: CASSFTGGQETQYF.